The 22 T cell receptor beta chains below all came from one sample that was sequenced in a study of T-cell memory formation after mild COVID-19. TCRdb reprocessed the 5' RACE reads with MiXCR, giving one entry per CDR3 protein. The table lists some 330,000 distinct CDR3 sequences, under 25% of them singletons. Sequencing was performed on PBMCs or a T cell subset sorted from them (not recorded which). The receptors here all came from an adult woman who had mild COVID-19 (a few samples of this study predate the infection). Cell type and time point are not known.

The CDR3 region is CSASFGSSGNTIYF. CDR3 DNA: TGCAGTGCTAGTTTCGGGAGCTCTGGAAACACCATATATTTT. The chain joins TRBV20-1 to TRBJ1-3; D ambiguous. This CDR3 is 14 amino acids long. Germline values: CDR1 DFQATT, CDR2 SNEGSKA (reference sequence). Trimming removed 3 bases from V and 0 bases from J, with 9 bases in between.

The rearrangement joins TRBV25-1 to TRBJ1-5; D gene ambiguous. CDR3 size: 17 residues. Germline V gene sequence: CDR1 MGHDK, CDR2 SYGVNS. The V end was cut by 4 bases, the J end by 3 bases, with 19 bases between. CDR3 region: CASSVLIGGRFNQPQHF. The CDR3 coding sequence is TGTGCCAGCAGTGTCCTTATTGGTGGGCGGTTCAATCAGCCCCAGCATTTT.

This clonotype was picked up a small number of times. The chain employs TRBV21-1 and TRBJ1-5. TRBV21-1 is designated a pseudogene. The CDR3 has 10 amino acids. CDR3 DNA: TGTGCCAGCAGAGGGTCGACCCAGCATTTT. Translated, it gives CASRGSTQHF.

This clonotype appeared many times. The V and J genes are TRBV7-9 and TRBJ1-5, with a tentative D call TRBD1 (5 bases). The V end was cut by 1 base, the J end by 3 bases, with 7 bases between. Germline lookup yields CDR1 SEHNR and CDR2 FQNEAQ (reference sequence). The CDR3 totals 14 residues. CDR3 nucleotides: TGTGCCAGCAGCTTAGGACAGAACAATCAGCCCCAGCATTTT. Its protein product is CASSLGQNNQPQHF.

The sample holds a few counts of this clonotype. A read error may produce the germline difference seen at one junction end. J is TRBJ1-1 and V is TRBV6-2 or TRBV6-3, with 8 bases fitting TRBD1. The germline gives CDR1 MNHEY, CDR2 SVGEGT. This CDR3 spans 17 amino acids. CDR3 DNA: TGTGCCAGCAGCTACTTAACGGACAGGGTAAGGAACACTGAAGCTTTCTTT. This codes for CASSYLTDRVRNTEAFF.

The chain has TRBV29-1 and TRBJ2-3, with 10 bases fitting TRBD1. Germline CDR1 SQVTM, CDR2 ANQGSEA. After removal of 7 bases from V and 8 bases from J, the junction contained 12 bases not matched to a gene. This CDR3 spans 14 amino acids. The CDR3 here is CSAGTGANTGTQYF. The DNA of the CDR3 is TGCAGCGCTGGGACAGGGGCTAACACTGGTACGCAGTATTTT.

The chain links TRBV4-2 to TRBJ2-3, with 10 bases fitting TRBD2. V gave up 1 base and J gave up 4 bases; unmatched junction bases: 11. The CDR3 consists of 18 residues. Germline CDR1 is LGHNA and CDR2 is YNFKEQ. DNA of the CDR3: TGTGCCAGCAGCCAAGGACCTAGCGGGGGAAACCCTTCAGATACGCAGTATTTT. Protein: CASSQGPSGGNPSDTQYF.

This clonotype was seen ten or more times. The rearrangement links TRBV11-2 to TRBJ2-1, with 9 bases matching TRBD1. CDR1 and CDR2 from the germline V gene are SGHAT and FQNNGV. V lost 4 bases, J lost 7 bases, and 11 bases stayed unmatched. The CDR3 runs 16 residues. CDR3 protein: CASSSNRPGQGNEQFF. CDR3 in DNA: TGTGCCAGCAGCTCGAACCGACCGGGACAGGGTAATGAGCAGTTCTTC.

V usage is TRBV6-1 and J usage is TRBJ1-2, with D possibly TRBD1 on 6 matching bases. Per the germline V gene, CDR1 is MNHNS and CDR2 is SASEGT. V lost 1 base and J 4 bases, leaving 13 bases between the germline ends. This CDR3 is 15 amino acids long. CDR3 coding DNA: TGTGCCAGCAGTGAAGGCAGGGGAGCGTCCTATGGCTACACCTTC. It yields the protein CASSEGRGASYGYTF.

This sequence joins TRBV14 and TRBJ1-2, with D perhaps TRBD1 (6 bases). CDR1 is SGHDN and CDR2 is FVKESK in the germline V gene. The V gene lost 0 bases and the J gene lost 8 bases, with 13 bases spanning the gap. This CDR3 has 14 residues. The CDR3 coding sequence is TGTGCCAGCAGCCAAGATTCGGGGGCGAGGGGCTACACCTTC. Translating gives CASSQDSGARGYTF.

Only a few counts were recorded for this clonotype. This rearrangement joins TRBV7-3 to TRBJ2-6; perhaps D is TRBD1 or TRBD2 (5 bases each). V dropped 2 bases and J dropped 0 bases, with 11 bases sitting between them. The length of the CDR3 is 17 residues. The germline CDR1 and CDR2 sequences are SGHTA and FQGTGA. The CDR3 reads CASSLQGRSSGANVLTF. The DNA for the CDR3 is TGTGCCAGCAGCTTACAGGGACGTAGCTCTGGGGCCAACGTCCTGACTTTC. Looking up the rest from reference TRBV7-3 and TRBJ2-6 gives the full variable domain: GAGVSQTPSNKVTEKGKYVELRCDPISGHTALYWYRQSLGQGPEFLIYFQGTGAADDSGLPNDRFFAVRPEGSVSTLKIQRTERGDSAVYLCASSLQGRSSGANVLTFGAGSRLTVL.

This clonotype was seen a few times. V and J are TRBV24-1 and TRBJ2-1; 10 bases line up with TRBD2. Germline lookup yields CDR1 KGHDR and CDR2 SFDVKD. CDR3 length: 17 amino acids. Trimming took 4 bases from V and 7 from J; bases not matched to a gene: 12. Here the CDR3 DNA reads TGTGCCACCAGTGACCTCACCCCTAGCGGGGGTTGGAATGAGCAGTTCTTC. Translated: CATSDLTPSGGWNEQFF.

The chain links TRBV14 to TRBJ1-1; D unclear. The V gene's germline CDR1 is SGHDN and CDR2 FVKESK. V lost 1 base and J lost 10, with 10 bases in between. The length of the CDR3 is 12 residues. The CDR3 sequence: CASSQVRGPAFF. The DNA of the CDR3 is TGTGCCAGCAGCCAAGTGAGAGGGCCAGCTTTCTTT.

The genes are TRBV12-3 or TRBV12-4 and TRBJ2-5; 10 bases line up with TRBD2. The CDR3 is made up of 17 amino acids. Unmatched junction bases numbered 9, after V lost 5 bases and J lost 0 bases. The CDR3 nucleotides are TGTGCCAGCAGTCCCCAAGGTAGCGGGGGGCACCAAGAGACCCAGTACTTC. As protein: CASSPQGSGGHQETQYF.

The chain joins TRBV7-3 to TRBJ2-1; no reliable D call. CDR3 length: 13 amino acids. Germline CDR1 SGHTA, CDR2 FQGTGA. V lost 5 bases to trimming and J lost 7 bases, with 12 bases between them. The CDR3 DNA reads as TGTGCCAGCAGCCCCCGGGTGGGAAATGAGCAGTTCTTC. It is translated as CASSPRVGNEQFF.

J is TRBJ1-2 and V is TRBV24-1; D call uncertain. The CDR3 length is 15 residues. Trimming stripped 4 bases from V and 7 bases from J, with 18 bases between. Per germline, CDR1 KGHDR and CDR2 SFDVKD. CDR3 nucleotide sequence: TGTGCCACCAGTGACGCTTCTCGGGCATCAGGTGGCTACACCTTC. It translates to CATSDASRASGGYTF.

This chain connects TRBV5-1 to TRBJ1-4; D is possibly TRBD1 (6 bases). The CDR3 is 16 amino acids. Looked up from germline, CDR1 is SGHRS and CDR2 is YFSETQ. V gave up 0 bases and J gave up 5 bases, with 14 bases separating them. The CDR3 protein is CASSLDAGVRNEKLFF. The CDR3 DNA reads TGCGCCAGCAGCTTGGATGCAGGGGTTAGGAATGAAAAACTGTTTTTT. Variable domain in full (rest from reference TRBV5-1 and TRBJ1-4): KAGVTQTPRYLIKTRGQQVTLSCSPISGHRSVSWYQQTPGQGLQFLFEYFSETQRNKGNFPGRFSGRQFSNSRSEMNVSTLELGDSALYLCASSLDAGVRNEKLFFGSGTQLSVL.

This clonotype was picked up a small number of times. The rearrangement links TRBV30 to TRBJ1-2; TRBD1 aligns across 8 bases. Germline V gene lookup returns CDR1 GTSNPN and CDR2 SVGIG (reference sequence). This CDR3 comprises 14 residues. The junction had 13 bases not matched to a gene; V was cut back by 3 bases and J by 10 bases. CDR3 in DNA: TGTGCCTGGAGAGCCGCCGGGACAGGAGGCGTCTACACCTTC. Amino acids: CAWRAAGTGGVYTF.

This clonotype was counted a few times. This chain uses TRBV7-6 with TRBJ2-3; D uncertain. Trimming took off 5 bases at V and 0 bases at J, with 9 bases between the two ends. The CDR3 sequence is 14 residues long. In germline, CDR1 is SGHVS, CDR2 FNYEAQ. CDR3: CASSRAPSTDTQYF. CDR3 DNA: TGTGCCAGCAGCCGAGCGCCTAGCACAGATACGCAGTATTTT.

The chain uses TRBV6-1 and TRBJ2-3; 8 bases line up with TRBD1. This CDR3 is built from 17 residues. Germline CDR1 MNHNS, CDR2 SASEGT. J was trimmed by 5 bases and V by 1 base; bases with no gene match: 11. CDR3 sequence: CASSEVVVPGGGDTQYF. The CDR3, as DNA: TGTGCCAGCAGTGAAGTCGTGGTTCCAGGGGGCGGAGATACGCAGTATTTT.

The gene calls are TRBV10-3 and TRBJ2-1; TRBD2 aligns across 9 bases. The junction had 9 bases not matched to a gene; V was cut back by 8 bases and J by 7 bases. The CDR3 sequence is 14 residues long. The germline gives CDR1 ENHRY, CDR2 SYGVKD. The CDR3 protein is CAISPSGKGNEQFF. The DNA of the CDR3 is TGTGCCATCTCGCCTAGCGGGAAGGGTAATGAGCAGTTCTTC.

This clonotype has at least ten counts. The rearrangement uses TRBV4-2 and TRBJ2-7, with 14 bases lining up with TRBD2. The CDR3 sequence is 16 residues long. Germline V lookup: CDR1 LGHNA, CDR2 YNFKEQ. The trim removed 3 bases at V and 7 bases at J, leaving 8 bases unmatched. This chain's CDR3 is CASSHPGTSGRGEQYF. The CDR3 DNA reads as TGTGCCAGCAGCCATCCCGGGACTAGCGGGAGAGGAGAGCAGTACTTC.